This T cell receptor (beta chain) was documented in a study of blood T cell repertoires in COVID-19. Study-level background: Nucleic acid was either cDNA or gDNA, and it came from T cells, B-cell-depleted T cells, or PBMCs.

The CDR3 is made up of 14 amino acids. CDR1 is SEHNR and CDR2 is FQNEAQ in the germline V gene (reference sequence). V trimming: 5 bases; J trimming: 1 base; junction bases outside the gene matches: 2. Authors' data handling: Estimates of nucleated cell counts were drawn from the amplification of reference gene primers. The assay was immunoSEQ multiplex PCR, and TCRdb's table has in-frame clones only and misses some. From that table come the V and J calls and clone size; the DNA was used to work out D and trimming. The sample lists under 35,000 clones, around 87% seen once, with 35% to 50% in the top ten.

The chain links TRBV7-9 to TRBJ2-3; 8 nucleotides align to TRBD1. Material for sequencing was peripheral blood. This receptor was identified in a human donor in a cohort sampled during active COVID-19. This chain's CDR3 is CASSNRGGTDTQYF. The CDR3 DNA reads TGTGCCAGCAGCAACAGGGGGGGCACAGATACGCAGTATTTT.